Following are 12 T cell receptor beta chains from one sample sequenced in a study of blood T cells in healthy people across ages. Then a second PCR, running roughly 6 to 11 cycles, was carried out with a sample-barcoded 5' primer and a J-beta primer mix. Each CDR3 protein gets one entry after TCRdb re-called the 5' RACE reads with MiXCR. Of 800,000 to 950,000 distinct CDR3 sequences in the sample, 25% to 30% are singletons; the top ten hold 9.5% to 13%. In addition, the sample was reused for a study of T cells of mothers and their children.

Specimen: blood. These TCRs come from a woman aged 40 to 49 in good health.

The chain is built from TRBV28 and TRBJ2-4, with a weak D call TRBD1 (6 bases). The end of the DNA is better explained by TRBJ2-7, so the J call may be wrong. The CDR3 runs to 15 residues. Germline V gene data show CDR1 as MDHEN and CDR2 as SYDVKM. The CDR3 reads CASSSLGGQVYEQYF. The CDR3 DNA is TGTGCCAGCAGTTCTCTAGGGGGACAAGTATACGAGCAGTACTTC.

V usage is TRBV5-1 and J usage is TRBJ2-3; 13 bases are a match to TRBD2. The CDR3 extends over 17 amino acids. V shed 3 bases and J 4 bases; nucleotides not matched to a gene: 8. The V gene's germline CDR1 is SGHRS and CDR2 YFSETQ. CDR3 loop: CASSSTTGTSGADTQYF. The CDR3 DNA follows: TGCGCCAGCAGCTCAACCACCGGGACTAGCGGGGCAGATACGCAGTATTTT.

The J gene is TRBJ2-7, the V gene TRBV13, with TRBD2 matching over 10 bases. CDR3 length: 15 amino acids. Germline CDR1 and CDR2: PRHDT and FYEKMQ (reference sequence). V dropped 2 bases and J dropped 9; count of bases not matched to a gene: 10. The CDR3 spells CASSLSGRGSWAQYF. CDR3 in DNA: TGTGCCAGCAGCTTAAGCGGGAGGGGATCTTGGGCGCAGTACTTC.

The CDR3 DNA reads as TGTGCCAGCAGCCATGGACAGGGGGCTTATTATGGCTACACCTTC. Translation: CASSHGQGAYYGYTF. The chain combines TRBV5-6 with TRBJ1-2; 11 bases line up with TRBD1. With V trimmed by 4 bases and J by 5 bases, 7 bases remained unmatched. The CDR3 loop spans 15 amino acids. Germline CDR1 reads SGHDT; CDR2 reads YYEEEE.

The V and J genes are TRBV4-3 and TRBJ2-4; 9 bases are shared with TRBD1. The end of the DNA aligns better with TRBJ2-7, so the J call may be wrong. From germline, CDR1 is LGHNA and CDR2 YSLEER. CDR3 size: 16 residues. This chain's CDR3 is CASSQSPGQGGHEQYF. CDR3 in DNA: TGCGCCAGCAGCCAGAGCCCGGGACAGGGCGGACACGAGCAGTACTTC.

This clonotype has only a few counts. With a much larger clone just one base away, this may be a read error. This rearrangement joins TRBV29-1 to TRBJ2-1; TRBD1 is a possible D gene (5 bases). Germline CDR1 and CDR2: SQVTM and ANQGSEA. Trimming removed 7 bases at V and 4 bases at J, with 11 bases between. The CDR3 contains 12 residues. CDR3 region: CSGGHRYNEQFF. The CDR3, as DNA: TGCAGCGGAGGACACCGATACAATGAGCAGTTCTTC.

This clonotype has more than one count but fewer than ten. CDR3 sequence (DNA): TGTGCCATCAGTGACACTAGCGGGACCAGCTCCTACAATGAGCAGTTCTTC. It encodes CAISDTSGTSSYNEQFF. V and J are TRBV10-3 and TRBJ2-1, with 10 bases identical to TRBD2. CDR1 is ENHRY, CDR2 SYGVKD, per germline. With 3 bases clipped from V and 0 bases from J, the junction kept 5 bases outside the gene matches. The CDR3 covers 17 residues.

The chain links TRBV7-2 to TRBJ2-3, with D hard to call. V was trimmed by 5 bases and J by 4 bases, leaving 13 bases between them. Germline CDR1 is SGHTA and CDR2 is FQGNSA. This CDR3 spans 14 amino acids. The CDR3 loop reads CASSLTAYADTQYF. CDR3 sequence (DNA): TGTGCCAGCAGCCTAACCGCGTATGCAGATACGCAGTATTTT.

This clonotype was recorded many times. The CDR3 here is CASSPGQGANTEAFF. Here the CDR3 DNA reads TGCGCCAGCAGCCCGGGACAGGGTGCGAACACTGAAGCTTTCTTT. The chain joins TRBV4-1 to TRBJ1-1; TRBD1 aligns across 9 bases. There are 15 residues in the CDR3. Germline lookup yields CDR1 MGHRA and CDR2 YSYEKL. J gave up 1 base and V 4 bases, and 4 bases lay outside the gene matches.

This clonotype was recorded many times. The chain carries TRBV3-1 and TRBJ2-7; no reliable D call. Germline CDR1 reads LGHDT; CDR2 reads YNNKEL (reference sequence). This CDR3 has 14 amino acids. Trimming cost V 2 bases and J 2 bases, with 10 bases left between them. The CDR3 reads CASSQYSGPYEQYF. The DNA for the CDR3 is TGTGCCAGCAGCCAATATTCCGGGCCCTACGAGCAGTACTTC.

Note on this clonotype: A much larger clone is a single base away; this may be a read error. The rearrangement joins TRBV20-1 to TRBJ1-2; D remains ambiguous. Germline V gives CDR1 DFQATT, CDR2 SNEGSKA (reference sequence). The CDR3 spans 13 residues. Deletions cut 5 bases from V and 2 bases from J, with 12 bases between. The CDR3 protein is CSAGVSGNYGYTF. CDR3 bases: TGCAGTGCTGGCGTCAGCGGGAACTATGGCTACACCTTC.

V and J are TRBV12-3 or TRBV12-4 and TRBJ2-7, with D hard to call. The length of the CDR3 is 13 residues. The V end lost 6 bases, the J end lost 4 bases, and 13 bases lay between the germline ends. The CDR3 bases are TGTGCCAGCAGCTCAACGGAGAGTTACGAGCAGTACTTC. Protein product: CASSSTESYEQYF.